This entry lists 23 T cell receptor beta chains sequenced from one sample in a study of glioma-infiltrating T cells after dendritic cell vaccination. Data came from immunoSEQ multiplex PCR; TCRdb stores just in-frame clones and leaves some out. Seen here are around 60,000 clones, about 89% observed once, and the top ten hold more than 9%. Time point defined: after dendritic cell vaccination, including at tumor progression/relapse. This specimen was blood, taken after dendritic cell vaccination. These receptor sequences come from a human donor with glioblastoma.

This clone was seen only a few times. The chain recombines TRBV7-2 with TRBJ1-5, with a weak D call TRBD1 (6 bases). This CDR3 comprises 14 residues. Trimming took off 5 bases at V and 0 bases at J, with 8 bases between the two ends. Per the germline V gene, CDR1 is SGHTA and CDR2 is FQGNSA. CDR3 bases: TGTGCCAGCAGCCAGGGACATAGCAATCAGCCCCAGCATTTT. This translates into CASSQGHSNQPQHF.

Remarks on this clone: In the same sample, other DNA sequences code for this CDR3. The chain combines TRBV30 with TRBJ1-2; no definite D call. The CDR3 spans 11 residues. Germline CDR1 is GTSNPN and CDR2 is SVGIG (reference sequence). V lost 0 bases and J lost 8, with 7 bases in between. CDR3: CAWSVGGGYTF. The CDR3 DNA follows: TGTGCCTGGAGTGTAGGAGGCGGCTACACCTTC.

In this sample, this clone turned up a few times. This chain joins TRBV5-4 and TRBJ2-7, with 9 positions matching TRBD1. J lost 7 bases, V lost 4 bases, and 6 bases had no gene match. This CDR3 region has 13 residues. Germline loops: CDR1 SGHNT, CDR2 YYREEE (reference sequence). CDR3 sequence: CASSAQGAREQYF. The CDR3 bases are TGTGCCAGCAGCGCACAGGGGGCTAGAGAGCAGTACTTC.

This clone rates as medium-sized. The gene calls are TRBV5-1 and TRBJ2-1; possible D gene TRBD2, 7 bases. The CDR3 is made up of 15 amino acids. The V and J ends lost 2 bases and 7 bases respectively, with 16 bases between them. Germline V lookup: CDR1 SGHRS, CDR2 YFSETQ. The CDR3 loop reads CASSFEGGGINEQFF. CDR3 coding DNA: TGCGCCAGCAGCTTCGAGGGGGGGGGCATTAATGAGCAGTTCTTC. The entire variable domain, with the rest obtained from reference TRBV5-1 and TRBJ2-1, is as follows: KAGVTQTPRYLIKTRGQQVTLSCSPISGHRSVSWYQQTPGQGLQFLFEYFSETQRNKGNFPGRFSGRQFSNSRSEMNVSTLELGDSALYLCASSFEGGGINEQFFGPGTRLTVL.

The chain employs TRBV30 and TRBJ1-2; 7 nucleotides match TRBD1. This CDR3 spans 12 amino acids. Germline V lookup: CDR1 GTSNPN, CDR2 SVGIG (reference sequence). The ends lost 5 bases at V and 5 bases at J; junction bases unmatched: 5. CDR3 protein: CAWAQGLYGYTF. The CDR3 DNA is TGTGCCTGGGCACAGGGGTTATATGGCTACACCTTC.

CDR3 DNA: TGTGCCAGCAGCGGTACAGGGAACTATGGCTACACCTTC. Its translation is CASSGTGNYGYTF. The V call is TRBV6-4, the J call TRBJ1-2; a possible D gene is TRBD1 (6 bases). The CDR3 is 13 amino acids. The V and J ends lost 6 bases and 2 bases respectively, with 10 bases between them. The germline V gene encodes CDR1 MRHNA and CDR2 SNTAGT.

This chain joins TRBV5-1 and TRBJ2-3, with D possibly TRBD1 on 5 matching bases. Trimming pared 1 base from V and 2 bases from J, leaving 11 bases between. The germline V gene encodes CDR1 SGHRS and CDR2 YFSETQ. The CDR3 consists of 15 residues. DNA for the CDR3: TGCGCCAGCAGCTTGAGGGGCGTAAACACAGATACGCAGTATTTT. Translating it yields CASSLRGVNTDTQYF.

V is TRBV4-3 and J is TRBJ2-3; 9 nucleotides match TRBD2. The CDR3 length is 19 residues. The junction had 14 bases not matched to a gene; V was cut back by 0 bases and J by 4 bases. Looked up from germline, CDR1 is LGHNA and CDR2 is YSLEER. The CDR3: CASSQESPLRGGRADTQYF. The CDR3, as DNA: TGCGCCAGCAGCCAAGAGAGTCCGTTGCGGGGGGGCCGGGCAGATACGCAGTATTTT.

This rearrangement joins TRBV15 to TRBJ2-5; D is ambiguous. The length of the CDR3 is 13 residues. The V end lost 4 bases, the J end lost 7 bases, and 13 bases lay between the germline ends. CDR1 and CDR2 (germline): LNHNV, YYDKDF (reference sequence). The CDR3 sequence: CATSTGLVVTQYF. The CDR3 DNA reads TGTGCCACCAGCACAGGCCTCGTAGTGACCCAGTACTTC.

V gene TRBV18 combines with J gene TRBJ2-7, with 8 positions matching TRBD1. CDR1 KGHSH and CDR2 LQKENI come from the germline V gene. V gave up 1 base and J gave up 5 bases; unmatched junction bases: 10. The CDR3 is made up of 16 amino acids. The CDR3: CASSPRLAGGINEQYF. DNA for the CDR3: TGTGCCAGCTCACCACGCTTGGCAGGGGGCATTAACGAGCAGTACTTC.

Regarding this clone: An end of the junction does not agree with germline; a read error may underlie this. Distinct nucleotide sequences in the sample also encode this CDR3. The chain employs TRBV9 and TRBJ1-6, with 7 bases lining up with TRBD1. Per germline, CDR1 SGDLS and CDR2 YYNGEE. This CDR3 is built from 16 residues. In DNA, the CDR3 is TGTGCCAGCAGCTTACGGGACAGCTCCTATAATTCCCCCCTCCACTTT. Its translation is CASSLRDSSYNSPLHF.

The chain has TRBV29-1 and TRBJ1-4; TRBD1 matches at 7 bases. This CDR3 has 13 residues. V was clipped by 0 bases and J by 7 bases; unmatched bases: 2. Germline loops: CDR1 SQVTM, CDR2 ANQGSEA. Here the CDR3 reads CSVEEGGGEKLFF. As DNA, the CDR3 is TGCAGCGTTGAAGAAGGGGGCGGTGAAAAACTGTTTTTT.

The chain carries TRBV27 and TRBJ2-5, with D perhaps matching TRBD2 (6 bases). Germline CDR1 reads MNHEY; CDR2 reads SMNVEV (reference sequence). The CDR3 sequence is 15 residues long. Trimming shortened V by 0 bases and J by 2 bases, and 10 bases separated the two germline ends. The CDR3 protein is CASSLSSRGQETQYF. As DNA, the CDR3 is TGTGCCAGCAGTTTATCTAGCCGGGGGCAAGAGACCCAGTACTTC.

This chain connects TRBV10-3 to TRBJ2-1; D may be TRBD2 (6 bases). The CDR3 runs to 13 residues. Trimming stripped 3 bases from V and 4 bases from J, with 7 bases between. The germline CDR1 and CDR2 sequences are ENHRY and SYGVKD. The CDR3 sequence is CAISDRGYNEQFF. CDR3 nucleotide sequence: TGTGCCATCAGTGATCGGGGGTACAATGAGCAGTTCTTC.

This chain joins TRBV30 and TRBJ2-7; 7 nucleotides match TRBD2. The CDR3 is 12 amino acids. Trimming cost V 6 bases and J 3 bases; bases outside gene matches: 5. The V gene's germline CDR1 is GTSNPN and CDR2 SVGIG (reference sequence). CDR3 DNA sequence: TGTGCCTGTCACCCGGGAGGCTACGAGCAGTACTTC. As protein: CACHPGGYEQYF.

J is TRBJ2-2 and V is TRBV13; 7 bases map to TRBD2. The CDR3 extends over 14 amino acids. J gave up 5 bases and V 0 bases, and 0 bases lay outside the gene matches. Germline V gene sequence: CDR1 PRHDT, CDR2 FYEKMQ (reference sequence). CDR3 sequence reads: CASSLGGGTGELFF. The CDR3 coding sequence is TGTGCCAGCAGCTTAGGCGGGGGGACCGGGGAGCTGTTTTTT. The complete variable domain, with remaining parts taken from reference TRBV13 and TRBJ2-2, reads AAGVIQSPRHLIKEKRETATLKCYPIPRHDTVYWYQQGPGQDPQFLISFYEKMQSDKGSIPDRFSAQQFSDYHSELNMSSLELGDSALYFCASSLGGGTGELFFGEGSRLTVL.

A single count supports this clone. The CDR3 reads CASRRTGMPNYGYTF. In nucleotides, the CDR3 is TGTGCCAGTAGGCGTACAGGGATGCCTAACTATGGCTACACCTTC. The V call is TRBV19, the J call TRBJ1-2, with D possibly TRBD1 on 6 matching bases. V was shortened by 6 bases and J by 0 bases, with 14 bases between the two germline ends. This CDR3 is built from 15 residues. Germline CDR1 and CDR2: LNHDA and SQIVND (reference sequence).

The table lists this clone with a count of one. The rearrangement joins TRBV5-1 to TRBJ2-7; TRBD1 is a possible D gene (6 bases). This CDR3 is 15 amino acids long. The germline CDR1 and CDR2 sequences are SGHRS and YFSETQ. V was clipped by 4 bases and J by 2 bases, with 16 bases between them. In nucleotides, the CDR3 is TGCGCCAGCAGCCCCTCGGACGGGACACCCTACGAGCAGTACTTC. As protein: CASSPSDGTPYEQYF.

The genes are TRBV9 and TRBJ2-5; D is possibly TRBD2 (6 bases). V shed 0 bases and J shed 5 bases, with 11 bases lying between them. CDR1 and CDR2 (germline): SGDLS, YYNGEE. CDR3 length: 14 residues. This CDR3 is CASSVGPSGETQYF. DNA for the CDR3: TGTGCCAGCAGCGTAGGTCCGAGCGGGGAGACCCAGTACTTC.

V usage is TRBV7-9 and J usage is TRBJ1-1; D is unclear. The CDR3 is made up of 15 amino acids. V was trimmed by 5 bases and J by 1 base, leaving 14 bases between them. Germline-derived CDR1 and CDR2 are SEHNR and FQNEAQ (reference sequence). The CDR3 nucleotides read TGTGCCAGCAGCGCGGGTTTAGGCAAGAACACTGAAGCTTTCTTT. Amino acids: CASSAGLGKNTEAFF.

This clone appeared a single time. This chain connects TRBV4-3 to TRBJ2-3, with 16 bases aligning to TRBD2. The V segment lost 3 bases and the J segment 2 bases; nucleotides outside the gene matches: 5. CDR1 is LGHNA, CDR2 YSLEER, per germline. The CDR3 loop spans 18 amino acids. The CDR3 DNA reads TGCGCCAGCAGCCAGGAGGGACTAGCGGGAGGGCCCACAGATACGCAGTATTTT. Its protein is CASSQEGLAGGPTDTQYF.

V usage is TRBV30 and J usage is TRBJ1-2; 8 bases are a match to TRBD1. Per germline, CDR1 GTSNPN and CDR2 SVGIG (reference sequence). V shed 7 bases, J shed 7 bases, and the junction held 14 bases outside the gene matches. The CDR3 is 14 amino acids. The DNA for the CDR3 is TGTGCCTCGACCCCTAACTCAGGGGGCTCTGGCTACACCTTC. Residues: CASTPNSGGSGYTF.

This chain connects TRBV20-1 to TRBJ2-1, with D possibly TRBD2 on 5 matching bases. Germline CDR1 is DFQATT and CDR2 is SNEGSKA (reference sequence). This CDR3 spans 9 amino acids. CDR3 in DNA: TGCAGGTACCGGGGTGAGCAGTTCTTC. Translating gives CRYRGEQFF.